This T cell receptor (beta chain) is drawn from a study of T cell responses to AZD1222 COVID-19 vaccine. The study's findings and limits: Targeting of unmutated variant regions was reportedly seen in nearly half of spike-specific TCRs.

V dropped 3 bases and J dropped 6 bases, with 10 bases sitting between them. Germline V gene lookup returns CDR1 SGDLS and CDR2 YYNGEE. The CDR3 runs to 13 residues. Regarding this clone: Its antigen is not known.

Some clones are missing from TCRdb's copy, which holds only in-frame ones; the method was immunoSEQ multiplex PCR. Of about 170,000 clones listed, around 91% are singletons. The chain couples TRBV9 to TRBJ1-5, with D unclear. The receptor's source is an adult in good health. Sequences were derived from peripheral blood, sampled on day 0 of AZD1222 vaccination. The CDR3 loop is CASSGEDGQPQHF. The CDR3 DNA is TGTGCCAGCAGCGGCGAGGACGGTCAGCCCCAGCATTTT.